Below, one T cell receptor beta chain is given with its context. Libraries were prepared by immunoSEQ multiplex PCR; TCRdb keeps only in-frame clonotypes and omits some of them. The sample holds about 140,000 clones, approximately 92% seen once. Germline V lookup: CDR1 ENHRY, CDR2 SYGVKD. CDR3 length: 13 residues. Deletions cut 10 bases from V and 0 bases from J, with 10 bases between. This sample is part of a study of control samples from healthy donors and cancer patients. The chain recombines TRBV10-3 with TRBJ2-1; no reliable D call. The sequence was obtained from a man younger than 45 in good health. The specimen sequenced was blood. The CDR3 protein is CATQENSYNEQFF. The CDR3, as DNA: TGTGCCACGCAGGAGAACTCCTACAATGAGCAGTTCTTC.